Included here is one T cell receptor (beta chain) sequence, with context. The germline CDR1 and CDR2 sequences are SQVTM and ANQGSEA. The ends lost 7 bases at V and 2 bases at J; junction bases unmatched: 14. The CDR3 sequence is 18 residues long. The sample belongs to a study of cytomegalovirus exposure and HLA in healthy donors. Study-wide context: In an early release, HLA-typed donors contributed tens of millions of unique TCR sequences.

The PCR contained 60 Vbeta and 13 Jbeta primers. Assay: immunoSEQ multiplex PCR; the TCRdb copy retains only in-frame clones and omits some. The sample records roughly 120,000 clones, approximately 80% being singletons. The chain links TRBV29-1 to TRBJ2-3, with 14 bases matching TRBD2. The receptor was isolated from a woman between 25 and 40 years old in good health and CMV-seronegative. The material sequenced was PBMCs. The CDR3 DNA reads as TGCAGCGCCTATGGGGGGACTAGCGGGAGTCTGGCCACAGATACGCAGTATTTT. Its protein product is CSAYGGTSGSLATDTQYF.